Below, 7 T cell receptor beta chains from the same sample are listed, as sequenced in a study of CD8+ T cells in alopecia areata. After isolation, RNA underwent reverse transcription to generate cDNA as the sequencing template. TCRdb keeps only in-frame clones here, not all; method: immunoSEQ multiplex PCR. The table lists 50,000 to 80,000 clones, about 40% of them singletons. Sequencing was done on a sample of NKG2D-low CD8+ T cells sorted from blood. All receptors come from a human donor with alopecia areata.

This chain joins TRBV7-9 and TRBJ2-3, with D uncertain. With 5 bases removed from V and 0 bases from J, the gap between germline ends came to 9 bases. The germline gives CDR1 SEHNR, CDR2 FQNEAQ (reference sequence). The CDR3 totals 14 residues. The CDR3, as DNA: TGTGCCAGCAGCCCCCCTACTAGCACAGATACGCAGTATTTT. Amino acid sequence: CASSPPTSTDTQYF.

This chain connects TRBV6-6 to TRBJ2-1; D is unresolved. Trimming stripped 2 bases from V and 0 bases from J, with 5 bases between. Germline values: CDR1 MNHNY, CDR2 SVGAGI (reference sequence). This CDR3 has 14 amino acids. The CDR3 here is CASSYGNSYNEQFF. The CDR3 DNA sequence: TGTGCCAGCAGTTACGGGAACTCCTACAATGAGCAGTTCTTC.

A few counts support this clone. The V and J genes are TRBV21-1 and TRBJ2-4; the tabulated D call, TRBD1, remains unverified against the DNA. TRBV21-1 is termed a pseudogene. CDR3 length equals 15 residues. DNA for the CDR3: TGTGCCAGCAGCGCCCTCGGGGCCAGGGGCGACATTCAGTACTTC. This translates into CASSALGARGDIQYF.

This clone appeared a few times. This chain links TRBV7-9 with TRBJ1-1; D uncertain. Germline V lookup: CDR1 SEHNR, CDR2 FQNEAQ (reference sequence). V lost 5 bases, J lost 1 base, and 11 bases lay in between. There are 14 residues in the CDR3. The CDR3 is CASSASRQNTEAFF. In nucleotides, the CDR3 is TGTGCCAGCAGCGCATCAAGGCAGAACACTGAAGCTTTCTTT.

This clone was picked up a small number of times. This sequence joins TRBV2 and TRBJ2-7; D possibly matches TRBD1 or TRBD2 (5 bases each). Germline V gene sequence: CDR1 SNHLY, CDR2 FYNNEI. The germline V and J ends were trimmed by 4 bases and 3 bases, with 7 bases remaining between them. This CDR3 has 12 amino acids. CDR3 coding DNA: TGTGCCAGCAGTGGGGACGGCTACGAGCAGTACTTC. It codes for CASSGDGYEQYF.

This chain uses TRBV7-9 with TRBJ2-5; D may correspond to TRBD1 or TRBD2 (5 bases each). V was shortened by 1 base and J by 1 base, with 7 bases between the two germline ends. CDR1 and CDR2 from the germline V gene are SEHNR and FQNEAQ (reference sequence). The CDR3 spans 14 residues. The CDR3 coding sequence is TGTGCCAGCAGCTTAGTCGGGGCCCAAGAGACCCAGTACTTC. Protein: CASSLVGAQETQYF.

The V gene is TRBV23-1, the J gene TRBJ2-7, with TRBD1 identical over 7 bases. TRBV23-1 qualifies as an ORF whose function is uncertain. Unmatched junction bases numbered 10, after V lost 6 bases and J lost 2 bases. The CDR3 runs 15 residues. The CDR3 is CASSVDRDPAYEQYF. Here the CDR3 DNA reads TGCGCCAGCAGCGTAGACAGGGACCCTGCCTACGAGCAGTACTTC.